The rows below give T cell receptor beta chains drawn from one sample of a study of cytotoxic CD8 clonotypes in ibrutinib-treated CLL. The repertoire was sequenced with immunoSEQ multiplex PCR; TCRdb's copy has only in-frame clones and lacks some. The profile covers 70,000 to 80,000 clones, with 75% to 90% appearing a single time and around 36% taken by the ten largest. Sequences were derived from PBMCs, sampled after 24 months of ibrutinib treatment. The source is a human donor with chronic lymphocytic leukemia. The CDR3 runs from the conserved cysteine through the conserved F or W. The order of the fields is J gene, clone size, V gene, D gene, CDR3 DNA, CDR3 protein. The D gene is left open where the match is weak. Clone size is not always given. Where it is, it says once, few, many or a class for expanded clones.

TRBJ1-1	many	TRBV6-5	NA	TGTGCCAGCAGTTACTCGACTTCCGAGGGCGCTGAAGCTTTCTTT	CASSYSTSEGAEAFF
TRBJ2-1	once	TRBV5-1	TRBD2	TGCGCCAGCAGCTTGAACAGCGGGAGGGAGATCTACAATGAGCAGTTCTTC	CASSLNSGREIYNEQFF
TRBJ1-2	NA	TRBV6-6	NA	TGTGCCAGCAGTTACGGGGACTTTTATGGCTACACCTTC	CASSYGDFYGYTF
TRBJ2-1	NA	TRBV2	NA	TGTGCCAGCGGGGGAGAGACGTCAGCCAATGAGCAGTTCTTC	CASGGETSANEQFF
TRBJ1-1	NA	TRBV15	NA	TGTGCCACCAGCAGAGACGGGTTAAGAAACACTGAAGCTTTCTTT	CATSRDGLRNTEAFF
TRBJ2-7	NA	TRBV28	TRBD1	TGTGCCAGCAGTTTAAGGGTCAGGGGGCTCGAGCAGTACTTC	CASSLRVRGLEQYF
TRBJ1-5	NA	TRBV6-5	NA	TGTGCCAGCAGCAGGGATAGCAATCAGCCCCAGCATTTT	CASSRDSNQPQHF
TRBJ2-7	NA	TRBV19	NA	TGTGCCAGTAGTATAGACAACTGGGCGTACGAGCAGTACTTC	CASSIDNWAYEQYF
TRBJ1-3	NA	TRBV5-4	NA	TGTGCCAGCAGCTTGGGTGGGGGGGCTGGAAACACCATATATTTT	CASSLGGGAGNTIYF
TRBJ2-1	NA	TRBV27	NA	TGTGCCAGCCGGGACGGGCCCCGCTCCTACAATGAGCAGTTCTTC	CASRDGPRSYNEQFF
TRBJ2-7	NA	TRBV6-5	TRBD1	TGTGCCAGCGAGCTCCAGGGGGACGAGCAGTACTTC	CASELQGDEQYF
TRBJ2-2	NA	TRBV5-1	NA	TGCGCCAGCAGCTCCGAACTTGGCCCCACCGGGGAGCTGTTTTTT	CASSSELGPTGELFF
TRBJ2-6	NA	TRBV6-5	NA	TGTGCCAGCAGCCGGCAGACTGGGGCCAACGTCCTGACTTTC	CASSRQTGANVLTF
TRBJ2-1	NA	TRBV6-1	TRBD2	TGTGCCAGCAGTGAAGGGGGGACTAGCGGGATCAATGAGCAGTTCTTC	CASSEGGTSGINEQFF
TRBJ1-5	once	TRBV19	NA	TGTGCCAGTAGTACTATCCTCCCGGGTAATCAGCCCCAGCATTTT	CASSTILPGNQPQHF
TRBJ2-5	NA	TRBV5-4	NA	TGTGCCAGCAGCTGGGATTCAGGGGGAGGAGAGACCCAGTACTTC	CASSWDSGGGETQYF
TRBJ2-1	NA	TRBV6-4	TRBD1	TGTGCCAGCAGGGGACGACAGGGGTCCCATGAGCAGTTCTTC	CASRGRQGSHEQFF
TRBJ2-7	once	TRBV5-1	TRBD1	TGCGCCAGCAGCCAGGGACAGACCTACGGGCAGTACTTC	CASSQGQTYGQYF
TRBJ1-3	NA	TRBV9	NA	TGTGCCAGCAGCGTGGGGGGTAGCTCGCGCTCTGGAAACACCATATATTTT	CASSVGGSSRSGNTIYF
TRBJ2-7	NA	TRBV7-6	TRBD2	TGTGCCAGCAGCTTAACTAGCGGAGATTACGAGCAGTACTTC	CASSLTSGDYEQYF
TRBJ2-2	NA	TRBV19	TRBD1	TGTGCCAGTAGCGACGGGACAGGGAGCATCGTGTGGGAGCTGTTTTTT	CASSDGTGSIVWELFF
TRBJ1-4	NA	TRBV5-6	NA	TGTGCCAGCAGCCGCCGCCTCGGGACAACAACTAATGAAAAACTGTTTTTT	CASSRRLGTTTNEKLFF
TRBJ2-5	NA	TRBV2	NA	TGTGCCAGCAGTGAGGACAGCATCCAAGAGACCCAGTACTTC	CASSEDSIQETQYF
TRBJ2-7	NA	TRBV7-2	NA	TGTGCCAGCAGCTTATCCCGTAATTACTGGGAGCAGTACTTC	CASSLSRNYWEQYF
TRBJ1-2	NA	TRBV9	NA	TGTGCCAGCAGCGTAGCTGACAGAGAGTACTATGGCTACACCTTC	CASSVADREYYGYTF